The 24 T cell receptor beta chains given below trace back to one sample, sequenced in a study of cytomegalovirus exposure and HLA in healthy donors. PCR was performed using 60 Vbeta and 13 Jbeta primers. Some clones are missing from TCRdb's copy, which holds only in-frame ones; the method was immunoSEQ multiplex PCR. The data hold just over 95,000 clones, with about three quarters observed a single time. Sequencing was carried out using PBMCs. These receptors were obtained from a human donor in good health.

The V gene is TRBV5-8, the J gene TRBJ1-2, with D possibly TRBD1 on 6 matching bases. Germline CDR1 reads SGHTS; CDR2 reads YDEGEE. The V and J ends lost 2 bases and 5 bases respectively, with 16 bases between them. The CDR3 is 15 amino acids. CDR3 residues: CASSFSGGAGYGYTF. In DNA, the CDR3 is TGTGCCAGCAGCTTCTCGGGGGGCGCCGGGTATGGCTACACCTTC.

The chain recombines TRBV7-2 with TRBJ2-1, with TRBD2 matching over 9 bases. The CDR3 extends over 16 amino acids. The V and J ends lost 1 base and 3 bases, in that order; junction bases with no gene match: 4. Germline-derived CDR1 and CDR2 are SGHTA and FQGNSA. CDR3 region: CASSLEVSGSYNEQFF. CDR3 DNA: TGTGCCAGCAGCTTAGAGGTTAGCGGGAGCTACAATGAGCAGTTCTTC.

The DNA for the CDR3 is TGCGCCAGCAGCTCGGGACAGGGGGCGTCGGTTGCGGGTTACTGCGAGCAGTACTTC. It yields the protein CASSSGQGASVAGYCEQYF. The chain links TRBV5-1 to TRBJ2-7; 12 nucleotides align to TRBD1. V lost 3 bases and J lost 6; bases outside the gene matches: 19. This CDR3 contains 19 residues. Germline loops: CDR1 SGHRS, CDR2 YFSETQ.

The chain has TRBV5-5 and TRBJ1-2; 8 positions match TRBD1. Per germline, CDR1 SGHKS and CDR2 YYEKEE (reference sequence). V lost 3 bases, J lost 7 bases, and 11 bases stayed unmatched. The CDR3 contains 15 residues. The CDR3 is CASSSPFRGQGGYTF. The CDR3 DNA reads as TGTGCCAGCAGCTCTCCGTTCAGGGGGCAGGGTGGCTACACCTTC.

Only a few counts were recorded for this clone. The V call is TRBV6-1, the J call TRBJ1-2; possible D gene TRBD1, 6 bases. The germline V and J ends were trimmed by 5 bases and 4 bases, with 17 bases remaining between them. In germline, CDR1 is MNHNS, CDR2 SASEGT. The CDR3 runs 15 residues. The CDR3 bases are TGTGCCAGCAGTTCACAGGGAAGGTCTTCCTATGGCTACACCTTC. It codes for CASSSQGRSSYGYTF.

Here the CDR3 DNA reads TGCGCCAGCTCCCCTGGCGGGTTGACTGAAGCTTTCTTT. Encoded protein: CASSPGGLTEAFF. V and J are TRBV10-1 and TRBJ1-1; D unresolved. Trimming left V 8 bases short and J 5 bases short, with 15 bases between. Germline loops: CDR1 WNHNN, CDR2 SYGVQD (reference sequence). CDR3 length: 13 residues.

The chain has TRBV25-1 and TRBJ1-2; D gene uncertain. The CDR3 totals 13 residues. Germline assignment: CDR1 MGHDK and CDR2 SYGVNS. The germline V and J ends were trimmed by 3 bases and 6 bases, with 11 bases remaining between them. The CDR3 protein is CASSDPGFHGYTF. The DNA for the CDR3 is TGTGCCAGCAGTGACCCCGGGTTCCATGGCTACACCTTC.

This clone came up a few times. The gene calls are TRBV19 and TRBJ2-1; 12 bases align to TRBD1. Unmatched junction bases numbered 6, after V lost 7 bases and J lost 5 bases. Germline lookup yields CDR1 LNHDA and CDR2 SQIVND (reference sequence). The CDR3 is 15 residues long. For the CDR3, the DNA is TGTGCCAGTAAGAAGGGACAGGGGGCTAACAATGAGCAGTTCTTC. It translates to CASKKGQGANNEQFF.

The genes are TRBV7-2 and TRBJ2-3; 10 bases line up with TRBD2. The CDR3 contains 17 residues. The V gene end was trimmed by 1 base and the J gene end by 2 bases; junction bases not matched to a gene: 6. Germline V gene lookup returns CDR1 SGHTA and CDR2 FQGNSA. CDR3 protein: CASSLVAGGGFTDTQYF. The CDR3 nucleotides are TGTGCCAGCAGCTTAGTAGCGGGAGGCGGTTTCACAGATACGCAGTATTTT.

This clone was detected once. V gene TRBV27 combines with J gene TRBJ2-1; 9 nucleotides match TRBD1. Germline CDR1 and CDR2: MNHEY and SMNVEV (reference sequence). The CDR3 spans 15 residues. The V and J ends lost 8 bases and 8 bases, in that order; junction bases with no gene match: 13. CDR3 sequence reads: CASGEPGQGSDEQFF. CDR3 in DNA: TGTGCCAGCGGGGAGCCGGGACAGGGTAGCGATGAGCAGTTCTTC.

This chain joins TRBV29-1 and TRBJ2-3, with TRBD2 matching 8 bases. The germline gives CDR1 SQVTM, CDR2 ANQGSEA. V dropped 6 bases and J dropped 2; count of bases not matched to a gene: 13. This CDR3 region has 16 residues. The CDR3 sequence is CSVDSRGGGTTDTQYF. DNA of the CDR3: TGCAGCGTAGACTCGCGGGGCGGGGGGACCACAGATACGCAGTATTTT.

The V call is TRBV10-3, the J call TRBJ2-2, with a possible D match to TRBD1 (6 bases). Germline CDR1 is ENHRY and CDR2 is SYGVKD. The CDR3 covers 14 residues. Deletions cut 8 bases from V and 6 bases from J, with 16 bases between. This chain's CDR3 is CAIGIQGIAGELFF. The CDR3 DNA reads as TGTGCCATCGGAATACAGGGTATAGCCGGGGAGCTGTTTTTT.

The chain links TRBV9 to TRBJ1-2; 9 positions agree with TRBD1. V shed 0 bases, J shed 4 bases, and the junction held 7 bases outside the gene matches. The CDR3 runs 16 residues. Germline CDR1 and CDR2: SGDLS and YYNGEE. The CDR3 sequence: CASSVAETGGTYGYTF. Written as DNA, the CDR3 is TGTGCCAGCAGCGTAGCTGAAACAGGGGGCACCTATGGCTACACCTTC.

This clone was seen a few times. V usage is TRBV7-2 and J usage is TRBJ2-7; D uncertain. The CDR3 sequence is 14 residues long. Trimming shortened V by 4 bases and J by 0 bases, and 10 bases separated the two germline ends. The germline gives CDR1 SGHTA, CDR2 FQGNSA. The CDR3 region is CASSSYVGSYEQYF. The CDR3 DNA follows: TGTGCCAGCAGCTCCTACGTTGGCTCCTACGAGCAGTACTTC.

The count of this clone is one. This chain connects TRBV29-1 to TRBJ2-5, with 7 bases fitting TRBD2. Germline-derived CDR1 and CDR2 are SQVTM and ANQGSEA. V was clipped by 6 bases and J by 5 bases; unmatched bases: 9. This CDR3 has 13 amino acids. CDR3 in amino acids: CSVPRGGEETQYF. CDR3 coding DNA: TGCAGCGTGCCCCGTGGGGGGGAGGAGACCCAGTACTTC.

J is TRBJ1-5 and V is TRBV18; D uncertain. This CDR3 is 18 amino acids long. The germline V gene encodes CDR1 KGHSH and CDR2 LQKENI. V was cut by 4 bases and J by 0 bases, with 19 bases left in between. The CDR3 reads CASSLSHFWETSNQPQHF. CDR3 bases: TGTGCCAGCTCACTATCGCATTTTTGGGAGACTAGCAATCAGCCCCAGCATTTT.

This clone appeared a few times. The chain combines TRBV2 with TRBJ2-3; 7 bases are a match to TRBD2. CDR1 and CDR2 from the germline V gene are SNHLY and FYNNEI. J gave up 6 bases and V 3 bases, and 6 bases lay outside the gene matches. This CDR3 is built from 14 residues. The CDR3 protein is CASSEVTGRDTQYF. The CDR3 nucleotides read TGTGCCAGCAGTGAGGTGACCGGGAGGGATACGCAGTATTTT.

The chain couples TRBV19 to TRBJ1-5; D is uncertain. This CDR3 contains 14 residues. The germline CDR1 and CDR2 sequences are LNHDA and SQIVND (reference sequence). The ends were cut back, 3 bases at V and 0 bases at J, with 6 bases in the middle. In nucleotides, the CDR3 is TGTGCCAGTAGTATTTTATATAGCAATCAGCCCCAGCATTTT. This translates into CASSILYSNQPQHF.

Details on this clone: As the CDR3 is not closed by the conserved phenylalanine or tryptophan, this likely results from a read error. Because the CDR3's place on the DNA is in doubt, the DNA is left out and the CDR3 is given as listed by TCRdb. This rearrangement joins TRBV3-1 (or the pseudogene TRBV3-2) to TRBJ2-7; TRBD1, as called in the table, went unchecked against the DNA. The CDR3 has 9 residues if both end residues are counted. The germline gives CDR1 LGHDT, CDR2 YNNKEL (reference sequence). The CDR3 here is CASSPDTFP.

The count of this clone is one. The V gene is TRBV6-5, the J gene TRBJ1-5, with TRBD1 matching 8 bases. Germline V gene data show CDR1 as MNHEY and CDR2 as SVGAGI. The CDR3 totals 14 residues. With V trimmed by 6 bases and J by 2 bases, 3 bases remained unmatched. The CDR3 DNA follows: TGTGCCAGCAGACCGACAGGGGGCAATCAGCCCCAGCATTTT. This encodes CASRPTGGNQPQHF.

DNA for the CDR3: TGCAGCGTTGAAGCGGGGGGTTCGAATTACCATGAGCAGTTCTTC. The encoded protein is CSVEAGGSNYHEQFF. The V and J genes are TRBV29-1 and TRBJ2-1, with TRBD2 matching over 7 bases. The V and J ends lost 1 base and 8 bases, in that order; junction bases with no gene match: 11. This CDR3 contains 15 residues. The V gene's germline CDR1 is SQVTM and CDR2 ANQGSEA.

This sequence joins TRBV18 and TRBJ1-1, with no clear D. Per germline, CDR1 KGHSH and CDR2 LQKENI. Between the trimmed V and J ends, which lost 3 bases and 6 bases, there was a span of 14 bases. The CDR3 loop spans 14 amino acids. CDR3 sequence (DNA): TGTGCCAGCTCACCGCCCCCGACGGAGGCTGAAGCTTTCTTT. Its protein product is CASSPPPTEAEAFF.

The chain carries TRBV2 and TRBJ2-1; D possibly corresponds to TRBD1 (7 bases). CDR3 length: 16 residues. The germline gives CDR1 SNHLY, CDR2 FYNNEI. The V end lost 5 bases, the J end lost 6 bases, and 20 bases lay between the germline ends. In DNA, the CDR3 is TGTGCCAGCAGTCCAGGGGGACTGCGGTTCCCCAATGAGCAGTTCTTC. Protein: CASSPGGLRFPNEQFF. Full variable domain (outside the CDR3, taken from reference TRBV2 and TRBJ2-1): EPEVTQTPSHQVTQMGQEVILRCVPISNHLYFYWYRQILGQKVEFLVSFYNNEISEKSEIFDDQFSVERPDGSNFTLKIRSTKLEDSAMYFCASSPGGLRFPNEQFFGPGTRLTVL.

The chain employs TRBV4-2 and TRBJ2-7; the D gene is possibly TRBD2 (5 bases). With 4 bases removed from V and 2 bases from J, the gap between germline ends came to 12 bases. The CDR3 is 14 residues long. In germline, CDR1 is LGHNA, CDR2 YNFKEQ. Written as DNA, the CDR3 is TGTGCCAGCAGCCTCTATCCCGGGACCTACGAGCAGTACTTC. Its protein product is CASSLYPGTYEQYF.